A single sample is the source of the 3 T cell receptor beta chains below, sequenced in a study of blood T cell repertoires in COVID-19. Here immunoSEQ multiplex PCR was the method, and the copy in TCRdb shows in-frame clones only, minus some. The repertoire holds roughly 42,000 clones, 90% to 95% seen once, with around 0.37% in the top ten. The sample comprised peripheral blood. The receptors were sampled from a man over 45 with COVID-19, enrolled during active disease.

CDR3 DNA: TGTGCCAGCAAGAAAAGTAGGGGGCTTTACGAGCAGTACTTC. This sequence encodes CASKKSRGLYEQYF. The chain uses TRBV28 and TRBJ2-7; 7 nucleotides line up with TRBD1. Germline loops: CDR1 MDHEN, CDR2 SYDVKM. Losses at the gene ends were 7 bases for V and 4 bases for J; bases not matched to a gene: 10. This CDR3 has 14 amino acids.

The genes are TRBV7-2 and TRBJ2-7, with 7 bases aligning to TRBD1. V lost 5 bases and J lost 7; bases outside the gene matches: 14. The CDR3 length is 15 residues. Germline V gene lookup returns CDR1 SGHTA and CDR2 FQGNSA. The CDR3 DNA reads as TGTGCCAGCAGCGCCTTCACAGGGGAGAGGGGTGAGCAGTACTTC. It is translated as CASSAFTGERGEQYF.

CDR3 region: CASSLDTQGQPQHF. The CDR3 region has the DNA TGTGCCAGCAGCTTAGATACGCAGGGACAGCCCCAGCATTTT. V gene TRBV7-9 combines with J gene TRBJ1-5; tentative D call: TRBD1 (5 bases). This CDR3 region has 14 residues. Germline lookup yields CDR1 SEHNR and CDR2 FQNEAQ (reference sequence). Trimming stripped 1 base from V and 7 bases from J, with 11 bases between.